Below are 25 T cell receptor beta chains sequenced from a single sample in a study of cytomegalovirus exposure and HLA in healthy donors. TCRdb keeps only in-frame clones here, not all; method: immunoSEQ multiplex PCR. This repertoire shows 120,000 to 150,000 clones, 85% to 90% found once; its top ten account for around 3.4%. What was sequenced was PBMCs. These receptors all stem from a woman under 30 in good health and CMV-seropositive.

V gene TRBV5-1 combines with J gene TRBJ2-1, with 13 bases that match TRBD2. The CDR3 runs to 16 residues. V lost 4 bases and J lost 7; bases outside the gene matches: 8. Per germline, CDR1 SGHRS and CDR2 YFSETQ. The CDR3, as DNA: TGCGCCAGCAGCCCGCGGACTAGCGGGGGTGGGAATGAGCAGTTCTTC. This sequence encodes CASSPRTSGGGNEQFF. Looking up the rest from reference TRBV5-1 and TRBJ2-1 gives the full variable domain: KAGVTQTPRYLIKTRGQQVTLSCSPISGHRSVSWYQQTPGQGLQFLFEYFSETQRNKGNFPGRFSGRQFSNSRSEMNVSTLELGDSALYLCASSPRTSGGGNEQFFGPGTRLTVL.

The chain couples TRBV9 to TRBJ1-3, with 9 bases matching TRBD1. Germline V lookup: CDR1 SGDLS, CDR2 YYNGEE. The CDR3 sequence is 17 residues long. With V trimmed by 3 bases and J by 2 bases, 9 bases remained unmatched. CDR3 in DNA: TGTGCCAGCAGCGGCTCACAGGGGGCGGTGGCTGGAAACACCATATATTTT. As protein: CASSGSQGAVAGNTIYF.

J is TRBJ2-1 and V is TRBV13; no firm D call. CDR3 length: 14 amino acids. Trimming left V 6 bases short and J 8 bases short, with 17 bases between. Germline-derived CDR1 and CDR2 are PRHDT and FYEKMQ (reference sequence). CDR3 in amino acids: CASSFLEVIDEQFF. The CDR3 DNA reads TGTGCCAGCAGTTTTTTAGAGGTCATCGATGAGCAGTTCTTC.

This sequence joins TRBV11-2 and TRBJ1-2; 8 positions match TRBD1. The CDR3 contains 15 residues. Losses at the gene ends were 5 bases for V and 5 bases for J; bases not matched to a gene: 10. Germline V gives CDR1 SGHAT, CDR2 FQNNGV. CDR3 sequence: CASSPGGGWQYGYTF. CDR3 in DNA: TGTGCCAGCAGCCCAGGGGGCGGGTGGCAATATGGCTACACCTTC.

The chain couples TRBV11-2 to TRBJ2-1; the D is unclear. Germline V CDR1 and CDR2: SGHAT, FQNNGV. The CDR3 contains 12 residues. V lost 5 bases and J 5 bases, leaving 7 bases between the germline ends. The CDR3 nucleotides are TGTGCCAGCAGCCCGTCCCACAATGAGCAGTTCTTC. This sequence encodes CASSPSHNEQFF.

The chain is built from TRBV6-6 and TRBJ2-1, with 13 bases identical to TRBD2. The CDR3 runs to 14 residues. Germline V gene lookup returns CDR1 MNHNY and CDR2 SVGAGI (reference sequence). With 8 bases clipped from V and 9 bases from J, the junction kept 7 bases outside the gene matches. CDR3 coding DNA: TGTGCCAGCGGACTAGCGGGAGTGATCGGTGAGCAGTTCTTC. It codes for CASGLAGVIGEQFF.

The J gene is TRBJ2-2, the V gene TRBV9; D might be TRBD1 (5 bases). V was clipped by 2 bases and J by 4 bases, with 12 bases between them. From germline, CDR1 is SGDLS and CDR2 YYNGEE. This CDR3 spans 15 amino acids. This CDR3 reads CASSVTASGTGELFF. The CDR3 region has the DNA TGTGCCAGCAGCGTGACAGCCTCGGGCACCGGGGAGCTGTTTTTT.

V usage is TRBV29-1 and J usage is TRBJ2-5, with 7 bases matching TRBD2. The V gene end was trimmed by 4 bases and the J gene end by 3 bases; junction bases not matched to a gene: 11. Germline V gene lookup returns CDR1 SQVTM and CDR2 ANQGSEA. The CDR3 is made up of 15 amino acids. CDR3: CSVGDAGAVEETQYF. CDR3 nucleotides: TGCAGCGTTGGTGATGCGGGAGCAGTGGAAGAGACCCAGTACTTC.

The chain joins TRBV28 to TRBJ2-1; 11 positions match TRBD2. CDR1 MDHEN and CDR2 SYDVKM come from the germline V gene. V was clipped by 1 base and J by 6 bases; unmatched bases: 2. The CDR3 is made up of 15 amino acids. The CDR3 DNA follows: TGTGCCAGCAGTTTATTGGGGACTAGCGGCAATGAGCAGTTCTTC. This sequence encodes CASSLLGTSGNEQFF.

The chain couples TRBV6-5 to TRBJ2-1; D is possibly TRBD2 (6 bases). V was trimmed by 6 bases and J by 3 bases, leaving 12 bases between them. CDR3 length: 14 residues. Germline V gene sequence: CDR1 MNHEY, CDR2 SVGAGI. The CDR3 DNA reads TGTGCCAGCAGCCGCGGGGTGGACTACAATGAGCAGTTCTTC. It specifies CASSRGVDYNEQFF.

This chain uses TRBV5-1 with TRBJ2-1; D remains ambiguous. Germline V gene lookup returns CDR1 SGHRS and CDR2 YFSETQ. Trimming cost V 2 bases and J 6 bases, with 12 bases left between them. The CDR3 contains 14 residues. The CDR3: CASSFFLQSNEQFF. CDR3 nucleotides: TGCGCCAGCAGCTTTTTCTTACAGAGCAATGAGCAGTTCTTC.

The chain has TRBV11-3 and TRBJ1-4; D uncertain. Germline CDR1 SGHNT, CDR2 YENEEA. V was shortened by 8 bases and J by 3 bases, with 22 bases between the two germline ends. The CDR3 is 17 residues long. The CDR3 is CASPHFQKEFANEKLFF. In DNA, the CDR3 is TGTGCCAGCCCCCACTTCCAGAAGGAGTTCGCTAATGAAAAACTGTTTTTT.

V gene TRBV11-2 combines with J gene TRBJ2-7; TRBD2 might be the D (5 bases). From germline, CDR1 is SGHAT and CDR2 FQNNGV. CDR3 size: 14 residues. V lost 3 bases, J lost 5 bases, and 14 bases lay in between. Here the CDR3 DNA reads TGTGCCAGCAGCTTCCGTGGGAGTGGGGACGAGCAGTACTTC. It is translated as CASSFRGSGDEQYF. The full variable domain, its missing parts supplied by reference TRBV11-2 and TRBJ2-7, is EAGVAQSPRYKIIEKRQSVAFWCNPISGHATLYWYQQILGQGPKLLIQFQNNGVVDDSQLPKDRFSAERLKGVDSTLKIQPAKLEDSAVYLCASSFRGSGDEQYFGPGTRLTVT.

This clone has a single count. The chain carries TRBV7-2 and TRBJ2-7; the match to TRBD2 covers 7 bases. Germline trimming cut 3 bases from V and 6 bases from J; bases unmatched to any gene: 8. This CDR3 has 14 amino acids. The germline V gene encodes CDR1 SGHTA and CDR2 FQGNSA. The CDR3 region has the DNA TGTGCCAGCAGCTTCGGGCGGGAGTATTCCGAGCAGTACTTC. Amino acid sequence: CASSFGREYSEQYF.

V gene TRBV7-9 combines with J gene TRBJ2-5; a possible D gene is TRBD1 (6 bases). This CDR3 has 12 residues. Per the germline V gene, CDR1 is SEHNR and CDR2 is FQNEAQ (reference sequence). Trimming took off 5 bases at V and 6 bases at J, with 10 bases between the two ends. This CDR3 reads CASSQTGKTQYF. Written as DNA, the CDR3 is TGTGCCAGCAGCCAAACAGGGAAGACCCAGTACTTC.

The gene calls are TRBV2 and TRBJ2-5; TRBD2 matches 12 bases. The junction had 10 bases not matched to a gene; V was cut back by 4 bases and J by 4 bases. The germline gives CDR1 SNHLY, CDR2 FYNNEI. The CDR3 is 17 amino acids. The CDR3 DNA reads as TGTGCCAGCAGTGCAGAAGGGCCGGGACTAGCGGGAGAGACCCAGTACTTC. Protein sequence: CASSAEGPGLAGETQYF.

The chain carries TRBV11-2 and TRBJ2-7; 8 bases agree with TRBD1. Germline V gives CDR1 SGHAT, CDR2 FQNNGV. The CDR3 runs to 14 residues. J was trimmed by 2 bases and V by 7 bases; bases with no gene match: 7. The CDR3 nucleotides are TGTGCCAGCACACACTCAGGGGGCACCTACGAGCAGTACTTC. Amino acids: CASTHSGGTYEQYF.

V gene TRBV28 combines with J gene TRBJ1-3; 8 bases map to TRBD1. V trimming: 4 bases; J trimming: 0 bases; junction bases outside the gene matches: 8. The CDR3 loop spans 17 amino acids. Germline CDR1 reads MDHEN; CDR2 reads SYDVKM. CDR3 nucleotides: TGTGCCAGCAGTTCCCGACAGGGGATTAGCTCTGGAAACACCATATATTTT. Residues: CASSSRQGISSGNTIYF.

The rearrangement links TRBV13 to TRBJ2-2; 11 nucleotides agree with TRBD2. CDR3 size: 15 residues. Trimming cost V 6 bases and J 5 bases; bases outside gene matches: 5. Germline V gives CDR1 PRHDT, CDR2 FYEKMQ (reference sequence). CDR3 sequence (DNA): TGTGCCAGCAGACATACTAGCGGGAGAACCGGGGAGCTGTTTTTT. Protein sequence: CASRHTSGRTGELFF.

The chain links TRBV27 to TRBJ1-1; 9 bases match TRBD1. V shed 5 bases, J shed 4 bases, and the junction held 14 bases outside the gene matches. CDR3 length equals 17 residues. In germline, CDR1 is MNHEY, CDR2 SMNVEV (reference sequence). CDR3: CASSPVQGAQWGTEAFF. CDR3 coding DNA: TGTGCCAGCAGTCCCGTACAGGGGGCCCAGTGGGGCACTGAAGCTTTCTTT.

This chain joins TRBV19 and TRBJ2-1; D may be TRBD1 (5 bases). The CDR3 is 15 amino acids. Trimming stripped 4 bases from V and 3 bases from J, with 13 bases between. The V gene's germline CDR1 is LNHDA and CDR2 SQIVND (reference sequence). The CDR3 protein is CASSTGILNYNEQFF. The CDR3 DNA reads TGTGCCAGTAGTACAGGGATCCTAAACTACAATGAGCAGTTCTTC.

The rearrangement joins TRBV6-7 to TRBJ2-7, with 9 positions matching TRBD2. TRBV6-7 is noted as an ORF with a role that remains uncertain. Trimming at V came to 5 bases and at J to 2 bases, leaving 13 bases not matched to a gene. There are 17 residues in the CDR3. CDR3 DNA sequence: TGTGCCAGCAGTAGACCTATAGCGGGAGAGCTTCCCTACGAGCAGTACTTC. Its protein product is CASSRPIAGELPYEQYF.

CDR3 amino acids: CASSEEVYNEQFF. The CDR3, as DNA: TGTGCCAGCAGTGAGGAGGTATACAATGAGCAGTTCTTC. This chain joins TRBV2 and TRBJ2-1; D might be TRBD2 (5 bases). This CDR3 comprises 13 residues. Germline loops: CDR1 SNHLY, CDR2 FYNNEI. V was cut by 3 bases and J by 4 bases, with 7 bases left in between.

V usage is TRBV6-5 and J usage is TRBJ1-2, with D tentatively TRBD1 (5 bases). There are 14 residues in the CDR3. Germline V lookup: CDR1 MNHEY, CDR2 SVGAGI. Trimming left V 2 bases short and J 5 bases short, with 12 bases between. The DNA for the CDR3 is TGTGCCAGCAGTTACGGGGGGATGGAGTATGGCTACACCTTC. Amino acids: CASSYGGMEYGYTF.

The rearrangement links TRBV27 to TRBJ2-7; a possible D gene is TRBD1 (5 bases). The CDR3 totals 17 residues. Trimming shortened V by 0 bases and J by 0 bases, and 15 bases separated the two germline ends. Germline V CDR1 and CDR2: MNHEY, SMNVEV (reference sequence). CDR3 in amino acids: CASSLSGVGALSYEQYF. The CDR3 DNA sequence: TGTGCCAGCAGTTTATCGGGCGTAGGGGCCCTCTCCTACGAGCAGTACTTC.